This paragraph reports one T cell receptor beta chain. The source of the sample is a study of T-cell reconstitution after alpha-beta-depleted transplantation in children. TCRbeta library preparation incorporated unique molecular identifiers. MiXCR, applied by TCRdb to the PCR reads, yields one record per CDR3 protein. This table holds about 200,000 distinct CDR3 sequences, about 15% found once. Germline V gene data show CDR1 as KGHSH and CDR2 as LQKENI. The ends were cut back, 4 bases at V and 4 bases at J, with 10 bases in the middle. The CDR3 totals 13 residues. The sequencing used PBMCs from the stem cell graft donor, collected from the stem cell graft. The sequence was collected from a human donor who donated a stem cell graft to a child with acute lymphoblastic leukemia. The V gene is TRBV18, the J gene TRBJ1-1, with a possible D match to TRBD1 (6 bases). CDR3: CASSQEGGTEAFF. The DNA for the CDR3 is TGTGCCAGCTCACAAGAAGGGGGCACTGAAGCTTTCTTT.